Given below is one TCR beta chain in context. Other DNA sequences from this sample encode an identical CDR3 as well. These data come from a study of shared clonotypes between healthy human individuals. Naive CD8 cells were CD45RO-negative, positively selected for CCR7, excluding terminally differentiated effector memory CD45RA+ cells. Donors comprised healthy HIV-negative adults lacking recent acute infections or vaccinations. The DNA input per sorted-subset replicate PCR was 150 to 200 ng, corresponding to 28,000 or so T cell genomes. The method was immunoSEQ multiplex PCR; TCRdb's version includes in-frame clones alone and lacks a portion of them. The top ten clones hold under 2% of a sample with about 2.2 million clones, 93% of them seen once. Germline-derived CDR1 and CDR2 are SGHDN and FVKESK. CDR3 length: 12 amino acids. V gave up 4 bases and J gave up 5 bases, with 8 bases separating them.

The chain couples TRBV14 to TRBJ1-2; D uncertain. This receptor was taken from a man younger than 35 in good health. Some clones in this sample may be carry-over from other donors' samples. The sample consisted of naive CD8+ T cells from PBMCs. The CDR3 loop reads CASSLGRYGYTF. The DNA of the CDR3 is TGTGCCAGCAGCCTAGGACGTTATGGCTACACCTTC.